These 15 T cell receptor beta chains originate from one sample sequenced in a study of blood T cell repertoires in COVID-19. Produced via immunoSEQ multiplex PCR; TCRdb's table is partial and in-frame only. The sample holds around 17,000 clones, roughly 88% seen once. The sequenced material came from peripheral blood. These receptors were collected from a human donor in a cohort sampled during active COVID-19.

The chain uses TRBV6-5 and TRBJ2-7; 8 nucleotides line up with TRBD1. J was trimmed by 2 bases and V by 6 bases; bases with no gene match: 9. Germline lookup yields CDR1 MNHEY and CDR2 SVGAGI. CDR3 size: 15 residues. The CDR3 DNA follows: TGTGCCAGCAGCCCCAGGGGGCTATTGACCTACGAGCAGTACTTC. Its protein is CASSPRGLLTYEQYF.

This chain joins TRBV5-4 and TRBJ1-1; D unclear. The V and J ends lost 4 bases and 3 bases respectively, with 13 bases between them. The CDR3 sequence is 14 residues long. Germline V gives CDR1 SGHNT, CDR2 YYREEE (reference sequence). The CDR3 coding sequence is TGTGCCAGCAGCCCGCCTCAGGATTACACTGAAGCTTTCTTT. Encoded protein: CASSPPQDYTEAFF.

The chain is built from TRBV23-1 and TRBJ2-5, with 9 bases that match TRBD1. TRBV23-1 is an ORF, with its function uncertain. There are 16 residues in the CDR3. After removal of 0 bases from V and 3 bases from J, the junction contained 5 bases not matched to a gene. CDR3 in DNA: TGCGCCAGCAGTCAATCGAGCGGGGACAGGGAAGAGACCCAGTACTTC. Amino acid sequence: CASSQSSGDREETQYF.

CDR3 nucleotides: TGTGCTAGTGGCTCACCCGGTACAGGGTTCGACGAGCAGTACTTC. Amino acid sequence: CASGSPGTGFDEQYF. J is TRBJ2-7 and V is TRBV12-5, with a possible D match to TRBD1 (6 bases). CDR1 LGHNT and CDR2 FRNRAP come from the germline V gene. The length of the CDR3 is 15 residues. Trimming cost V 6 bases and J 5 bases, with 20 bases left between them.

This chain joins TRBV6-5 and TRBJ1-5; no definite D call. Per the germline V gene, CDR1 is MNHEY and CDR2 is SVGAGI. V was pared by 5 bases and J by 0 bases, with 8 bases between. The CDR3 is 14 amino acids. In DNA, the CDR3 is TGTGCCAGCAGTACCACATATAGCAATCAGCCCCAGCATTTT. Protein product: CASSTTYSNQPQHF.

This rearrangement joins TRBV5-1 to TRBJ2-1, with 9 nucleotides matching TRBD1. V lost 5 bases to trimming and J lost 8 bases; unmatched junction nucleotides: 11. Germline CDR1 reads SGHRS; CDR2 reads YFSETQ. CDR3 length: 15 amino acids. CDR3 residues: CASSPEGTGRDEQFF. The CDR3 DNA reads as TGCGCCAGCAGTCCTGAAGGGACAGGGAGGGATGAGCAGTTCTTC. Combining the CDR3 with reference TRBV5-1 and TRBJ2-1 gives the whole variable domain KAGVTQTPRYLIKTRGQQVTLSCSPISGHRSVSWYQQTPGQGLQFLFEYFSETQRNKGNFPGRFSGRQFSNSRSEMNVSTLELGDSALYLCASSPEGTGRDEQFFGPGTRLTVL.

J is TRBJ1-1 and V is TRBV29-1; D is possibly TRBD1 (5 bases). This CDR3 contains 13 residues. V was clipped by 7 bases and J by 4 bases, with 16 bases between them. Germline values: CDR1 SQVTM, CDR2 ANQGSEA. The CDR3 nucleotides read TGCAGCGCCACTTCTGCGGGGGGCACTGAAGCTTTCTTT. This codes for CSATSAGGTEAFF.

The chain has TRBV3-1 (or the pseudogene TRBV3-2) and TRBJ2-4; 10 nucleotides line up with TRBD2. The V segment lost 3 bases and the J segment 0 bases; nucleotides outside the gene matches: 8. Germline lookup yields CDR1 LGHDT and CDR2 YNNKEL (reference sequence). This CDR3 has 18 amino acids. DNA for the CDR3: TGTGCCAGCAGCCAGTCACTAGCGGGGCACCTAGCCAAAAACATTCAGTACTTC. Translating gives CASSQSLAGHLAKNIQYF.

The chain carries TRBV4-3 and TRBJ1-2; D is undetermined. The V and J ends lost 0 bases and 4 bases respectively, with 12 bases between them. The CDR3 totals 15 residues. Germline-derived CDR1 and CDR2 are LGHNA and YSLEER. For the CDR3, the DNA is TGCGCCAGCAGCCAAGAGAGTACTGTACGCTATGGCTACACCTTC. Translation: CASSQESTVRYGYTF.

The chain couples TRBV5-1 to TRBJ1-1, with 10 positions matching TRBD1. Germline CDR1 is SGHRS and CDR2 is YFSETQ. The CDR3 consists of 14 residues. The V gene end was trimmed by 4 bases and the J gene end by 3 bases; junction bases not matched to a gene: 3. The CDR3: CASSHGTGDTEAFF. As DNA, the CDR3 is TGCGCCAGCAGCCACGGGACAGGGGACACTGAAGCTTTCTTT.

J is TRBJ2-7 and V is TRBV20-1, with TRBD1 matching 7 bases. Per germline, CDR1 DFQATT and CDR2 SNEGSKA (reference sequence). Trimming cost V 3 bases and J 3 bases; bases outside gene matches: 8. The CDR3 spans 14 residues. CDR3 DNA: TGCAGTGCTAGTGATGACCGGGACAGCTACGAGCAGTACTTC. Protein product: CSASDDRDSYEQYF.

The chain is built from TRBV5-8 and TRBJ1-2; 9 positions match TRBD1. Germline trimming cut 3 bases from V and 6 bases from J; bases unmatched to any gene: 3. The CDR3 contains 13 residues. CDR1 and CDR2 from the germline V gene are SGHTS and YDEGEE. For the CDR3, the DNA is TGTGCCAGCAGCTGGGACAGGGACGATGGCTACACCTTC. Translating it yields CASSWDRDDGYTF.

The chain links TRBV4-3 to TRBJ2-3; TRBD2 agrees at 11 bases. Germline loops: CDR1 LGHNA, CDR2 YSLEER. The CDR3 is 16 amino acids. V shed 2 bases, J shed 7 bases, and the junction held 8 bases outside the gene matches. CDR3 sequence reads: CASSQISGGAGNTQYF. CDR3 DNA: TGCGCCAGCAGCCAAATTAGCGGGGGGGCCGGTAATACGCAGTATTTT.

The chain couples TRBV5-1 to TRBJ2-7; D is unresolved. The CDR3 loop spans 12 amino acids. Germline assignment: CDR1 SGHRS and CDR2 YFSETQ. The ends were cut back, 4 bases at V and 4 bases at J, with 9 bases in the middle. The CDR3 DNA is TGCGCCAGCAGCCCGGGTGGGTACGAGCAGTACTTC. Its translation: CASSPGGYEQYF.

The rearrangement uses TRBV28 and TRBJ1-1, with D unclear. V lost 8 bases, J lost 5 bases, and 24 bases lay in between. Germline assignment: CDR1 MDHEN and CDR2 SYDVKM. This CDR3 has 16 residues. This CDR3 reads CASYQTGRDLRTEAFF. CDR3 coding DNA: TGTGCCAGCTACCAAACCGGGAGAGACTTAAGGACTGAAGCTTTCTTT. The variable domain in full, completed from reference TRBV28 and TRBJ1-1, reads DVKVTQSSRYLVKRTGEKVFLECVQDMDHENMFWYRQDPGLGLRLIYFSYDVKMKEKGDIPEGYSVSREKKERFSLILESASTNQTSMYLCASYQTGRDLRTEAFFGQGTRLTVV.